The clone carrying this T cell receptor delta chain appeared a few times. Its specificity is not known. The TCRdb protein, from a much larger clone, departs from this DNA's translation at residue 11, likely by read error; the protein shown derives from the DNA. This sample was taken from a study of γδ T cells in repeated Plasmodium falciparum infection. Study results and caveats: Compared with Australian children, Malian Vdelta2-negative repertoires seemed more clonal, less diverse, less shared.

Bulk repertoires came from Vgamma9/Vdelta2+ or Vdelta2-negative gammadelta T cells flow-sorted from PBMC. V was trimmed by 0 bases and J by 6 bases, leaving 16 bases between them. This CDR3 is built from 15 residues. CDR1 and CDR2 (germline): GEAIGNYY, EKD. TCRdb re-called the multiplex PCR reads via CATT. In the table there are around 46,000 delta-chain clones, less than 2% of which are singletons. The chain joins TRDV2 to TRDJ1, with a weak D call TRDD3 (6 bases). TCRdb offers no J gene call, so here the DNA was matched to germline to obtain one. The origin of this receptor is a pool of human donors (malaria-infected and uninfected, not separated). What was sequenced was gamma-delta T cells from blood. The CDR3 DNA reads TGTGCCTGTGACACCCTGGGGCTAAAAACCAATAAACTCATCTTT. This sequence encodes CACDTLGLKTNKLIF.